This TCR beta chain is from a study of blood T cell repertoires in COVID-19. Across the study: Spain, Italy and the United States supplied samples that represented acute and convalescent COVID-19. Sources were T cells, B-cell-depleted T cells, or PBMCs; the material itself was cDNA or gDNA.

V was pared by 1 base and J by 6 bases, with 6 bases of the junction left unmatched. The CDR3 covers 15 residues. CDR1 and CDR2 from the germline V gene are MGHRA and YSYEKL. As processed by the authors: Nucleated cell counts were estimated from reference gene primer amplification. Assay: immunoSEQ multiplex PCR; the TCRdb copy retains only in-frame clones and omits some. V, J and clone size reflect that table, while D and trimming were determined from the DNA. There are about 180,000 clones in the sample; approximately 83% occur only once, and less than 3.5% lies in the top ten. Sequenced input: peripheral blood. The clonotype originates from a woman in her fifties or sixties with acute or convalescent COVID-19. This sequence joins TRBV4-1 and TRBJ1-5, with 7 bases matching TRBD1. The CDR3 region is CASSQAGTVVQPQHF. CDR3 in DNA: TGCGCCAGCAGCCAAGCCGGGACAGTTGTTCAGCCCCAGCATTTT.